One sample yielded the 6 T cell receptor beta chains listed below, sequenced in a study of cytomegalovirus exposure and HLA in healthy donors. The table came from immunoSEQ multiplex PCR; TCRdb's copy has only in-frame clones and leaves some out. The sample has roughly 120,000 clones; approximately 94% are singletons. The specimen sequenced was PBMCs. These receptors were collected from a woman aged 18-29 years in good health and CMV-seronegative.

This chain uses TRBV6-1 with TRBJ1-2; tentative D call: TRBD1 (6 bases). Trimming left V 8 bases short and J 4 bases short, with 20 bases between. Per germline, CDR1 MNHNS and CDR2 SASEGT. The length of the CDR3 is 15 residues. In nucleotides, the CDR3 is TGTGCCAGCCGAAAGGAAATGACAGGTTCCTATGGCTACACCTTC. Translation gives CASRKEMTGSYGYTF.

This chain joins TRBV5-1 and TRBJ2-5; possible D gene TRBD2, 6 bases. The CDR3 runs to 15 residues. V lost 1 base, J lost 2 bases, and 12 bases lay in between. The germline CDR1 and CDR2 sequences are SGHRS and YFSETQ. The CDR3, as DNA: TGCGCCAGCAGCTTGATCGGCGGGGTACAAGAGACCCAGTACTTC. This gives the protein CASSLIGGVQETQYF.

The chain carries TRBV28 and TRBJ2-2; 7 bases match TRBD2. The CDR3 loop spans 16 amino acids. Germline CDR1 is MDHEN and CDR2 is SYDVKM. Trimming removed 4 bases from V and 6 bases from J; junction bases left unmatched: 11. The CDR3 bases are TGTGCCAGCAGTTCTCCCGGCGGGAGCGCCCCCGGGGAGCTGTTTTTT. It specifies CASSSPGGSAPGELFF.

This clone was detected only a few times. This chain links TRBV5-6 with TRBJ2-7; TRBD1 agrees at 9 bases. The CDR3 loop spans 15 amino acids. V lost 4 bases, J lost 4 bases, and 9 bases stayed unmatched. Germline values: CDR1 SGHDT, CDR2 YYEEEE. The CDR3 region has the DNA TGTGCCAGCAGCAGGAGGGGGACAGGGTTTTACGAGCAGTACTTC. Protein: CASSRRGTGFYEQYF.

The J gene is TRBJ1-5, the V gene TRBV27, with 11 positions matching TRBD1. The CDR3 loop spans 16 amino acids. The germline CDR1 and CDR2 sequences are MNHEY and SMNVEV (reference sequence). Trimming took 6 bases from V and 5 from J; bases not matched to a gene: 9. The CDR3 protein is CASSPVGQGVYQPQHF. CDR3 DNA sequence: TGTGCCAGCAGCCCGGTGGGACAGGGGGTATATCAGCCCCAGCATTTT.

The CDR3 DNA follows: TGTGCCAGCAGCTTGAGCAGGGGTGGAAAGACCCAGTACTTC. Translating it yields CASSLSRGGKTQYF. The V gene is TRBV5-6, the J gene TRBJ2-5, with D perhaps matching TRBD1 (6 bases). V was shortened by 1 base and J by 6 bases, with 13 bases between the two germline ends. This CDR3 is built from 14 residues. Germline assignment: CDR1 SGHDT and CDR2 YYEEEE.